Sequencing of this T cell receptor beta chain was carried out in a study of blood T cell repertoires in COVID-19. Study-wide background: Donors in the United States, Italy and Spain gave samples during acute or convalescent COVID-19. From T cells, B-cell-depleted T cells, or PBMCs came the material, which was cDNA or gDNA.

Original processing notes: Nucleated cell counts were estimated from reference gene primer amplification. The data were produced by immunoSEQ multiplex PCR, yet TCRdb's version contains in-frame clones alone and is incomplete. The V and J calls and clone size were taken over from that table, and D and trimming were inferred from the DNA. The table shows 130,000 to 150,000 clones, with around nine tenths occurring only once. CDR3 length: 15 amino acids. Germline V CDR1 and CDR2: SGHAT, FQNNGV. J was trimmed by 5 bases and V by 1 base; bases with no gene match: 4. The sequence derives from a human donor in a cohort sampled during active COVID-19. The J gene is TRBJ2-5, the V gene TRBV11-2, with 10 bases that match TRBD1. The source material was peripheral blood. In DNA form, the CDR3 reads TGTGCCAGCAGCTTAGGGACAGGGGGAGGGGAGACCCAGTACTTC. This encodes CASSLGTGGGETQYF.